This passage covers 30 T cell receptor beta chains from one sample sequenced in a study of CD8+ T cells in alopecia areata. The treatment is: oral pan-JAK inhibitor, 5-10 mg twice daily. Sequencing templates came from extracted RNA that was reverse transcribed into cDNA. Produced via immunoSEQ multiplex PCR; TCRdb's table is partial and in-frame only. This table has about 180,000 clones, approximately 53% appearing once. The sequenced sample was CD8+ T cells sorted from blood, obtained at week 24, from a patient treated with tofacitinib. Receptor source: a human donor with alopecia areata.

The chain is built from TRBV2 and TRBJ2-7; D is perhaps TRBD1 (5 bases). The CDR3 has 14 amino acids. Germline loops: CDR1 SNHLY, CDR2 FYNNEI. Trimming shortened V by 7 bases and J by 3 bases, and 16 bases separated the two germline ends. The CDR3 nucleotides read TGTGCCAGCACCGAGACAGTTTTAGACTACGAGCAGTACTTC. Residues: CASTETVLDYEQYF.

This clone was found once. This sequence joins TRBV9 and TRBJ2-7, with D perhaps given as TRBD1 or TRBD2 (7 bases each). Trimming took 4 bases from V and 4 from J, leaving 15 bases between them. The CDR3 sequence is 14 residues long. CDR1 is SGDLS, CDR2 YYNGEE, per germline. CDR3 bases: TGTGCCAGCAGCTTAGACCAGGGGGGGTACGAGCAGTACTTC. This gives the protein CASSLDQGGYEQYF.

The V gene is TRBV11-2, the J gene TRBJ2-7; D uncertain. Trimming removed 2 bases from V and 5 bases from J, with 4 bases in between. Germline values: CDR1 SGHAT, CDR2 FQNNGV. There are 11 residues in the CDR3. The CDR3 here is CASSLMNEQYF. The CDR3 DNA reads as TGTGCCAGCAGCTTAATGAACGAGCAGTACTTC.

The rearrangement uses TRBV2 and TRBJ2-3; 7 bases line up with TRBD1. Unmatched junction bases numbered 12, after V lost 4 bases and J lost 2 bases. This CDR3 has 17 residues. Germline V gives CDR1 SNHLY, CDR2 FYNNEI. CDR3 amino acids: CASSVDGTEALTDTQYF. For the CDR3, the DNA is TGTGCCAGCAGTGTGGACGGGACAGAAGCCCTCACAGATACGCAGTATTTT.

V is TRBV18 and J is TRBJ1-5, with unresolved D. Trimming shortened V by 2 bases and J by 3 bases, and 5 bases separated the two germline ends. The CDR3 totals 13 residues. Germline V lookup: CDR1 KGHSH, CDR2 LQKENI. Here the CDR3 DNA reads TGTGCCAGCTCACCAGAGAACAATCAGCCCCAGCATTTT. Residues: CASSPENNQPQHF.

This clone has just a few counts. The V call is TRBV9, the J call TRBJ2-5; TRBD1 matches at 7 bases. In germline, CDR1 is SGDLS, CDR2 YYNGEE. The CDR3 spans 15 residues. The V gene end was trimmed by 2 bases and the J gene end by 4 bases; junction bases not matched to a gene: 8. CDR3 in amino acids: CASSVYGQEGETQYF. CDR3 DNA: TGTGCCAGCAGCGTCTACGGACAGGAAGGAGAGACCCAGTACTTC.

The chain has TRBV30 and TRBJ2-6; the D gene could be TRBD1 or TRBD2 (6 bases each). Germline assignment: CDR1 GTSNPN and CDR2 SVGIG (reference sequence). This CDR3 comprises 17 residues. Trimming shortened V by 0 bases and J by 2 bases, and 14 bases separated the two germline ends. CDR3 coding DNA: TGTGCCTGGAGTGTAGGGGGGCGGACGGCTGGGGCCAACGTCCTGACTTTC. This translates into CAWSVGGRTAGANVLTF. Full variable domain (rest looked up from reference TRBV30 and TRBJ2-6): SQTIHQWPATLVQPVGSPLSLECTVEGTSNPNLYWYRQAAGRGLQLLFYSVGIGQISSEVPQNLSASRPQDRQFILSSKKLLLSDSGFYLCAWSVGGRTAGANVLTFGAGSRLTVL.

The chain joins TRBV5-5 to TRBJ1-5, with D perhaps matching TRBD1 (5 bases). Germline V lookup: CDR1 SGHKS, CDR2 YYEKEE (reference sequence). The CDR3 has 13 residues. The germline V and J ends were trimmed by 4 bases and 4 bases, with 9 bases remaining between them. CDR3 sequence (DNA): TGTGCCAGCAGCGCCGACAGTAATCAGCCCCAGCATTTT. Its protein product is CASSADSNQPQHF.

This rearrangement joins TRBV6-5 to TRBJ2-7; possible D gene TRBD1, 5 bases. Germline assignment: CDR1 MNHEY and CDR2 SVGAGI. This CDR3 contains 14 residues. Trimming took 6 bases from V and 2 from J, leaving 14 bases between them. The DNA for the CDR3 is TGTGCCAGCAGCTTCTCGGCGGACACCTACGAGCAGTACTTC. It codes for CASSFSADTYEQYF.

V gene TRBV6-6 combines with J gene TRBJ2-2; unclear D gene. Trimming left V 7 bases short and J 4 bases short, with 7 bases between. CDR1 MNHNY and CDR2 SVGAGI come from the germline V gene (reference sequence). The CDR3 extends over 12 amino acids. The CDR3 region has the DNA TGTGCCAGCACAACGAGCACCGGGGAGCTGTTTTTT. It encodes CASTTSTGELFF.

CDR3 in amino acids: CASSQDAGGGGDGYTF. CDR3 nucleotide sequence: TGCGCCAGCAGCCAAGATGCCGGTGGAGGGGGCGATGGCTACACCTTC. J is TRBJ1-2 and V is TRBV4-1, with TRBD1 identical over 7 bases. This CDR3 is built from 16 residues. With V trimmed by 0 bases and J by 6 bases, 10 bases remained unmatched. Germline CDR1 is MGHRA and CDR2 is YSYEKL.

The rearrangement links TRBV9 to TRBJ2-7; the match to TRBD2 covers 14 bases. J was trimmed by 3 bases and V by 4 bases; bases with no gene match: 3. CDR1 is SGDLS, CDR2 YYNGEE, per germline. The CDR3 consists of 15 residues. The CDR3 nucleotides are TGTGCCAGCAGCTCTGGGACTAGCGGGGGCTACGAGCAGTACTTC. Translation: CASSSGTSGGYEQYF.

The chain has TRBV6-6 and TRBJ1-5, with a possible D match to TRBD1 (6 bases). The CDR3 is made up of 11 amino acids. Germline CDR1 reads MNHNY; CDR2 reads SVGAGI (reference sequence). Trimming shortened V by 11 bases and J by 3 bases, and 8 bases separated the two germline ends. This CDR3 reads CAGGANQPQHF. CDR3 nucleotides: TGTGCCGGGGGCGCCAATCAGCCCCAGCATTTT.

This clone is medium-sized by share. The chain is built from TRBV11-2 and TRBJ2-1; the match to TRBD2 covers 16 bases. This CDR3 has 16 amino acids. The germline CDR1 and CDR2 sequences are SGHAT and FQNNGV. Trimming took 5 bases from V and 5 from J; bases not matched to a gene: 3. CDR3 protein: CASSGTSGGEHNEQFF. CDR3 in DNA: TGTGCCAGCAGCGGGACTAGCGGGGGGGAACACAATGAGCAGTTCTTC.

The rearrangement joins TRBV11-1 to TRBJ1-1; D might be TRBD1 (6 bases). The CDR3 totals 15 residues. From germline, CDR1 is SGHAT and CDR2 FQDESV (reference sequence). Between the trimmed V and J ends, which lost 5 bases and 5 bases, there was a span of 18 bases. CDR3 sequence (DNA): TGTGCCAGCAGCACTCTACAGGGCGCGAGGACTGAAGCTTTCTTT. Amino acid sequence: CASSTLQGARTEAFF.

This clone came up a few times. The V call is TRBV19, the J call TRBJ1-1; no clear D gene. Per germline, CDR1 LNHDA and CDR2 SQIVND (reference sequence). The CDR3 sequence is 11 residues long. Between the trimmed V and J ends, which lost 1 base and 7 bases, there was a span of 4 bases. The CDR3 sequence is CASSIAGEAFF. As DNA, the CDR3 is TGTGCCAGTAGTATAGCCGGTGAAGCTTTCTTT.

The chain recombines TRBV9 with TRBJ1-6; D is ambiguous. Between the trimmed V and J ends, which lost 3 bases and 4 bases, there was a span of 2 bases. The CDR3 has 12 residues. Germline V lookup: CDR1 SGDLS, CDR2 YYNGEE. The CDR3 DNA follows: TGTGCCAGCAGCGCTTATAATTCACCCCTCCACTTT. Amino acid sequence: CASSAYNSPLHF.

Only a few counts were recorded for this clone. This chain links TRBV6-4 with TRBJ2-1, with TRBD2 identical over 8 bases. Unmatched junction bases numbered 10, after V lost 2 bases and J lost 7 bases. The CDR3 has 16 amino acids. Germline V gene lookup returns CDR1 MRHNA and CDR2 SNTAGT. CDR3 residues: CASSDAGGASFNEQFF. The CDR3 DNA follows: TGTGCCAGCAGTGACGCCGGGGGGGCCTCTTTTAATGAGCAGTTCTTC.

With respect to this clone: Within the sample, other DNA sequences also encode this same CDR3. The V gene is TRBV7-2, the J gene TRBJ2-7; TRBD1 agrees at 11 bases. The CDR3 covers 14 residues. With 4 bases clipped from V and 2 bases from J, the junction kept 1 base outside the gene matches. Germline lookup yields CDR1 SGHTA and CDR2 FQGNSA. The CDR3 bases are TGTGCCAGCAGCTCGGGACAGGGGGCCTACGAGCAGTACTTC. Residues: CASSSGQGAYEQYF.

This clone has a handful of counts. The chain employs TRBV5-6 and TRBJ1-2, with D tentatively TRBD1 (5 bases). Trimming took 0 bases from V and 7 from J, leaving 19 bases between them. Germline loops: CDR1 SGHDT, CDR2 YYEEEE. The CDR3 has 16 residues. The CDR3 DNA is TGTGCCAGCAGCTTGGCCAAGACAGCGGTAGTCGCTGGCTACACCTTC. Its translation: CASSLAKTAVVAGYTF.

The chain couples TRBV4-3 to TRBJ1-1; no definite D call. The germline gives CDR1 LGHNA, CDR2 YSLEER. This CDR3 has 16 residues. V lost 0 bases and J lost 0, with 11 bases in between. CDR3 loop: CASSQDSADVNTEAFF. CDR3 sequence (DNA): TGCGCCAGCAGCCAAGATTCGGCGGACGTGAACACTGAAGCTTTCTTT.

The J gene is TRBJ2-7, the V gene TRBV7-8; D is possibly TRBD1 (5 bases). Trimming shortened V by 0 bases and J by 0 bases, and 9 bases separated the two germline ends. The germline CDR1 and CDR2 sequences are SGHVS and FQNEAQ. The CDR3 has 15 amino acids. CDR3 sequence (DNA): TGTGCCAGCAGCTTAGCACAGGAGAGCTCCTACGAGCAGTACTTC. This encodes CASSLAQESSYEQYF.

The CDR3 spells CASSLGQGTYNEQFF. The CDR3 DNA follows: TGTGCCAGCAGCCTTGGACAGGGCACCTACAATGAGCAGTTCTTC. The chain links TRBV7-8 to TRBJ2-1; 8 bases are shared with TRBD1. Germline V gives CDR1 SGHVS, CDR2 FQNEAQ. V was pared by 5 bases and J by 2 bases, with 5 bases of the junction left unmatched. The CDR3 contains 15 residues. Combining the CDR3 with reference TRBV7-8 and TRBJ2-1 gives the whole variable domain GAGVSQSPRYKVAKRGQDVALRCDPISGHVSLFWYQQALGQGPEFLTYFQNEAQLDKSGLPSDRFFAERPEGSVSTLKIQRTQQEDSAVYLCASSLGQGTYNEQFFGPGTRLTVL.

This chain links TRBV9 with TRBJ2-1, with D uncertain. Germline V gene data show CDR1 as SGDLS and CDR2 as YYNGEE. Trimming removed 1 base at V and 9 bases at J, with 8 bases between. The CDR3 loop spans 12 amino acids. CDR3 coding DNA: TGTGCCAGCAGCGTATCAGGTAGTGAGCAGTTCTTC. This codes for CASSVSGSEQFF.

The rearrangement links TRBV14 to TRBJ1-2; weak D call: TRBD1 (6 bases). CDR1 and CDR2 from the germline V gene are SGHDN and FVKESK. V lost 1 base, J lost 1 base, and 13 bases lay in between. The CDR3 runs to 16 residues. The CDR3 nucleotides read TGTGCCAGCAGCCAAGCTAGGCCAGGGGATAACTATGGCTACACCTTC. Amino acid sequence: CASSQARPGDNYGYTF.

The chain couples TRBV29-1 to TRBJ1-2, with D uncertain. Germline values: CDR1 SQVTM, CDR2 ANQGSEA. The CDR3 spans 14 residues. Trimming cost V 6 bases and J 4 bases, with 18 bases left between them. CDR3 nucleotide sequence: TGCAGCGTAGTCACGAGGGAGTCGGGCTATGGCTACACCTTC. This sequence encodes CSVVTRESGYGYTF.

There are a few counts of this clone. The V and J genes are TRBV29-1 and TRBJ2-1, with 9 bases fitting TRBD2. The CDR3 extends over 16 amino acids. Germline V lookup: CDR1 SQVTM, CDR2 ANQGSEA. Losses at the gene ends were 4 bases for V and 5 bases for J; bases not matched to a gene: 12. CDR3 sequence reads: CSVVAAVAGANNEQFF. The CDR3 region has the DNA TGCAGCGTTGTAGCGGCAGTAGCGGGGGCGAACAATGAGCAGTTCTTC.

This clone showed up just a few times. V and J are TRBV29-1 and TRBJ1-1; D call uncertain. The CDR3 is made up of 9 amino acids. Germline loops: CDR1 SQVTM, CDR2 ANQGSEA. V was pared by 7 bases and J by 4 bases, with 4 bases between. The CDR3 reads CSDGTEAFF. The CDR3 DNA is TGCAGCGATGGCACTGAAGCTTTCTTT.

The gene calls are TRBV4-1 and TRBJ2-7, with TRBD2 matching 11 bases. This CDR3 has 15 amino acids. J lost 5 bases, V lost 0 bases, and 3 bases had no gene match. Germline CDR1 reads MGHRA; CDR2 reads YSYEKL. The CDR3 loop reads CASSQEASGGNEQYF. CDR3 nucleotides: TGCGCCAGCAGCCAAGAGGCTAGCGGGGGGAACGAGCAGTACTTC.

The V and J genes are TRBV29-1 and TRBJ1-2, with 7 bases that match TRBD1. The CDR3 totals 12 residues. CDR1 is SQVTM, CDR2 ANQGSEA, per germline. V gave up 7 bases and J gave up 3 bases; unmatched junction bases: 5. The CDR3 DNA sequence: TGCAGCGCCAAAACAGGGGACTATGGCTACACCTTC. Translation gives CSAKTGDYGYTF.